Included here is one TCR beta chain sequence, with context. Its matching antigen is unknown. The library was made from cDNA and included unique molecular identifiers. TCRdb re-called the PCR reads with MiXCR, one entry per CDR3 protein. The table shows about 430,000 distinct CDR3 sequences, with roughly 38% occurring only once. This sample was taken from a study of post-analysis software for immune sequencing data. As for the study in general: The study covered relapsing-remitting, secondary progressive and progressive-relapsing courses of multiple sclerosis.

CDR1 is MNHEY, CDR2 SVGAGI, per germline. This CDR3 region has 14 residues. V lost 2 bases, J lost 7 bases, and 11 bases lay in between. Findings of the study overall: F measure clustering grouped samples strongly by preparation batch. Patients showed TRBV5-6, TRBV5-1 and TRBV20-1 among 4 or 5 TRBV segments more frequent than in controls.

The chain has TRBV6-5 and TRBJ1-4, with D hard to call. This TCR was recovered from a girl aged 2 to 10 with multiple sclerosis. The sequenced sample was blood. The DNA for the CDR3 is TGTGCCAGCAGTTACGACGGGCGACGTGAAAAACTGTTTTTT. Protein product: CASSYDGRREKLFF.